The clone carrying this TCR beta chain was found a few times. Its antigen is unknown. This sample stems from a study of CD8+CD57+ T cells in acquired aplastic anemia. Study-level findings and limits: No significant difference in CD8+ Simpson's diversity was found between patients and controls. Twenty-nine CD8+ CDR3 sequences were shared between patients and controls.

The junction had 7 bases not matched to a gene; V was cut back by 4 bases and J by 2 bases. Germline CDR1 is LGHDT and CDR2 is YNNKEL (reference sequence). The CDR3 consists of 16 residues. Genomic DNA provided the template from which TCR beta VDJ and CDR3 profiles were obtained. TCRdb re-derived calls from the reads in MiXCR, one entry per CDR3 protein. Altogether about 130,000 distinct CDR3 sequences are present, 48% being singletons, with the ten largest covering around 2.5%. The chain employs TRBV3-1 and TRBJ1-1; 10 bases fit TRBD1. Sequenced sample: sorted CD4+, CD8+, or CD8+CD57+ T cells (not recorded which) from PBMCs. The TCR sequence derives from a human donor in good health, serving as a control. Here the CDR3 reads CASSPRDRGFNTEAFF. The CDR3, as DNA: TGTGCCAGCAGCCCGAGGGACAGGGGTTTTAACACTGAAGCTTTCTTT.